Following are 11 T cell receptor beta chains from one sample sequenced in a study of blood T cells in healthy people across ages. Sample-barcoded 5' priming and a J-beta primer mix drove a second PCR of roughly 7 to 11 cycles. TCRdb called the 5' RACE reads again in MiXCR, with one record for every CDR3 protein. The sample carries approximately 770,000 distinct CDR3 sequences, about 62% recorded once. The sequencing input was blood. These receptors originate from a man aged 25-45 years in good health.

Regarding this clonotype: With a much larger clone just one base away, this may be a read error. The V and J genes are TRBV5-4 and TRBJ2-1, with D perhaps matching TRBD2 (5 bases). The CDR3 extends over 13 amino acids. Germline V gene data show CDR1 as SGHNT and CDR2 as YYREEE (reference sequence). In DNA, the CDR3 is TGTGTCAGCAGCCTCGAAACGTCGGGGGAGCAGTTCTTC. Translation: CVSSLETSGEQFF.

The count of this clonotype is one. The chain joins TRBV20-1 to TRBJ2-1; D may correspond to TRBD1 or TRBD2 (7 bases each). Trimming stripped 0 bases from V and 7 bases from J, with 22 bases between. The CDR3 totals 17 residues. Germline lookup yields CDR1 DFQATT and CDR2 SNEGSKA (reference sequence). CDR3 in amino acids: CSARDQGEGAHKNEQFF. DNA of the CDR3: TGCAGTGCTAGAGATCAGGGGGAGGGGGCGCATAAGAATGAGCAGTTCTTC.

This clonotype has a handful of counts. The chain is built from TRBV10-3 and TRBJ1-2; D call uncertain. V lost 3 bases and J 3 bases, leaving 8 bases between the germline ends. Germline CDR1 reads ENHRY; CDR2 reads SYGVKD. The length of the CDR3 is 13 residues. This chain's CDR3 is CAISDNRDYGYTF. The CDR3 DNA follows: TGTGCCATCAGTGACAACCGAGACTATGGCTACACCTTC.

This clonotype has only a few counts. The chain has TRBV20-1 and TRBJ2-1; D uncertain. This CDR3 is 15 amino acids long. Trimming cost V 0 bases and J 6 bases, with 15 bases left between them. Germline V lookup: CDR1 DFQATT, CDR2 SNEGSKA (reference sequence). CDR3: CSAREEYVITNEQFF. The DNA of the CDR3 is TGCAGTGCTAGAGAAGAGTATGTTATTACCAATGAGCAGTTCTTC.

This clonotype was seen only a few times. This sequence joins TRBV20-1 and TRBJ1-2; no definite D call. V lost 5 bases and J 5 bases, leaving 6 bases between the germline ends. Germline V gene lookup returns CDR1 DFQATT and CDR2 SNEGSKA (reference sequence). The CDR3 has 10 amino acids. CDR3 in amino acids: CSAAGYGYTF. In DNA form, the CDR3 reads TGCAGTGCTGCGGGTTATGGCTACACCTTC.

CDR3 DNA: TGTGCCACCAGCAGAGATACTAGTCCTGAGCAGTTCTTC. Translation gives CATSRDTSPEQFF. This chain connects TRBV15 to TRBJ2-1; TRBD2 might be the D (5 bases). V lost 0 bases and J lost 9, with 9 bases in between. Germline V gives CDR1 LNHNV, CDR2 YYDKDF (reference sequence). CDR3 length: 13 amino acids.

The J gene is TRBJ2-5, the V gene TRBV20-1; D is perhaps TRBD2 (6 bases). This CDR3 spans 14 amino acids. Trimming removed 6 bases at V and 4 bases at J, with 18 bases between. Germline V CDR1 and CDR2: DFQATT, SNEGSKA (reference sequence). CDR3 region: CSASPGGKGETQYF. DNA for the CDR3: TGCAGTGCCAGCCCTGGAGGGAAGGGAGAGACCCAGTACTTC.

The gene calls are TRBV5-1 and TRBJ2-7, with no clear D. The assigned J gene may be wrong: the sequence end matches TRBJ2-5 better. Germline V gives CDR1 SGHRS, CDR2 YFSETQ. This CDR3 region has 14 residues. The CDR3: CASSARTVQETQYF. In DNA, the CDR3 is TGCGCCAGCAGCGCACGGACCGTCCAGGAGACCCAGTACTTC.

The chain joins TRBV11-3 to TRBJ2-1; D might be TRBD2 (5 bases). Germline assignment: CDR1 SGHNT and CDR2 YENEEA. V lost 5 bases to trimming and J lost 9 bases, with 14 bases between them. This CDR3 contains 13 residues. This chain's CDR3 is CASSQTDFGEQFF. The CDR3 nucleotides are TGTGCCAGCAGCCAGACGGACTTCGGTGAGCAGTTCTTC.

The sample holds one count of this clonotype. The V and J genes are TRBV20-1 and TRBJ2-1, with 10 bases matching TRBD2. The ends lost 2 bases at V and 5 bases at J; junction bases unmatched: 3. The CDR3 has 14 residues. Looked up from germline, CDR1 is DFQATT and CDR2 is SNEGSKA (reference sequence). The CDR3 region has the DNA TGCAGTGCTAGAAGGACTAGCGGAAACAATGAGCAGTTCTTC. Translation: CSARRTSGNNEQFF.

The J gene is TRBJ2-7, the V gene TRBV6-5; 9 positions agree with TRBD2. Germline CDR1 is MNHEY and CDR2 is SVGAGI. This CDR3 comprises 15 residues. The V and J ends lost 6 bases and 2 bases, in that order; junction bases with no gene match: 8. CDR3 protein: CASRSTLAGPYEQYF. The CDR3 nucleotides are TGTGCCAGCAGATCAACCCTAGCGGGGCCCTACGAGCAGTACTTC.